A single sample gave rise to the 23 T cell receptor beta chains below, sequenced in a study of T cell changes during pregnancy in multiple sclerosis. Repertoires were generated with immunoSEQ multiplex PCR, while TCRdb's copy carries only in-frame clones and drops some. The sample gives around 96,000 clones, 94% of which show up once; around 2.2% is in the top ten. The input for sequencing was peripheral blood, taken in the third trimester of pregnancy. The receptors here all came from a female donor with multiple sclerosis, enrolled in a pregnancy study.

The chain combines TRBV5-1 with TRBJ2-7; 12 bases map to TRBD1. Germline CDR1 SGHRS, CDR2 YFSETQ. This CDR3 has 16 amino acids. Trimming cost V 4 bases and J 3 bases; bases outside gene matches: 8. The chain's CDR3 is CASSRGQGAGFYEQYF. Written as DNA, the CDR3 is TGCGCCAGCAGCCGGGGACAGGGGGCGGGATTCTACGAGCAGTACTTC.

This chain connects TRBV25-1 to TRBJ2-6, with a weak D call TRBD1 (6 bases). V shed 2 bases and J shed 2 bases, with 13 bases lying between them. The germline CDR1 and CDR2 sequences are MGHDK and SYGVNS. The CDR3 is 17 amino acids. CDR3 nucleotides: TGTGCCAGCAGTGAAGTACAGGGTCTAGCTGGGGCCAACGTCCTGACTTTC. It specifies CASSEVQGLAGANVLTF.

The chain combines TRBV7-8 with TRBJ1-2, with 8 bases that match TRBD1. Germline V gene data show CDR1 as SGHVS and CDR2 as FQNEAQ. The CDR3 is 13 amino acids. With 5 bases clipped from V and 5 bases from J, the junction kept 4 bases outside the gene matches. The chain's CDR3 is CASSHDRGYGYTF. In DNA, the CDR3 is TGTGCCAGCAGCCACGACAGGGGATATGGCTACACCTTC.

With respect to this clone: At one of its ends the junction is not consistent with the germline gene, which may arise from a read error. This chain links TRBV4-1 with TRBJ2-7; 10 bases agree with TRBD1. The CDR3 sequence is 15 residues long. Germline V gene data show CDR1 as MGHRA and CDR2 as YSYEKL. CDR3 sequence (DNA): TGCGCCAGCAGCAAAGAGGGACAGGGGAGCCCCGAGCAGTACTTC. This encodes CASSKEGQGSPEQYF.

V usage is TRBV4-2 and J usage is TRBJ2-7, with 7 bases matching TRBD2. Germline CDR1 is LGHNA and CDR2 is YNFKEQ. This CDR3 is built from 14 residues. V shed 5 bases, J shed 4 bases, and the junction held 8 bases outside the gene matches. For the CDR3, the DNA is TGTGCCAGCAGCGTAGGGCTAGCGGATTACGAGCAGTACTTC. Its translation is CASSVGLADYEQYF.

The chain employs TRBV28 and TRBJ1-4, with a weak D call TRBD1 (5 bases). Trimming stripped 6 bases from V and 3 bases from J, with 11 bases between. The CDR3 runs 14 residues. Per the germline V gene, CDR1 is MDHEN and CDR2 is SYDVKM. The CDR3 reads CASREGLANEKLFF. The CDR3 DNA follows: TGTGCCAGCAGGGAGGGGCTGGCTAATGAAAAACTGTTTTTT.

The chain recombines TRBV4-3 with TRBJ1-5; 11 nucleotides line up with TRBD1. The junction had 4 bases not matched to a gene; V was cut back by 3 bases and J by 6 bases. Germline loops: CDR1 LGHNA, CDR2 YSLEER. This CDR3 spans 15 amino acids. CDR3 bases: TGCGCCAGCAGCCAGGGGACAGGGGGAGGTCAGCCCCAGCATTTT. Protein sequence: CASSQGTGGGQPQHF.

This sequence joins TRBV28 and TRBJ2-1; possibly TRBD2 for D (6 bases). This CDR3 has 15 amino acids. Per germline, CDR1 MDHEN and CDR2 SYDVKM. V was clipped by 5 bases and J by 0 bases, with 11 bases between them. CDR3 amino acids: CASSGGEPSYNEQFF. Written as DNA, the CDR3 is TGTGCCAGCAGTGGCGGGGAGCCCTCCTACAATGAGCAGTTCTTC.

The chain couples TRBV27 to TRBJ1-1; 9 bases line up with TRBD1. The V gene's germline CDR1 is MNHEY and CDR2 SMNVEV (reference sequence). V shed 5 bases and J 5 bases; nucleotides not matched to a gene: 9. There are 15 residues in the CDR3. CDR3 in amino acids: CASSPHRGPGTEAFF. The CDR3 region has the DNA TGTGCCAGCAGTCCACACAGGGGGCCAGGGACTGAAGCTTTCTTT.

This chain links TRBV6-6 with TRBJ1-4; 7 bases align to TRBD1. The CDR3 length is 15 residues. V shed 5 bases, J shed 6 bases, and the junction held 9 bases outside the gene matches. Germline V CDR1 and CDR2: MNHNY, SVGAGI (reference sequence). The CDR3 DNA follows: TGTGCCAGCAGTAGCCCAGGGGGTAGGGATGAAAAACTGTTTTTT. This codes for CASSSPGGRDEKLFF.

The chain uses TRBV7-2 and TRBJ2-7; TRBD2 agrees at 11 bases. V was pared by 6 bases and J by 5 bases, with 9 bases of the junction left unmatched. The CDR3 is 15 residues long. The germline V gene encodes CDR1 SGHTA and CDR2 FQGNSA. The CDR3 coding sequence is TGTGCCAGCAGACCCAAACTAGCGGGAGTTCACGAGCAGTACTTC. This sequence encodes CASRPKLAGVHEQYF.

The rearrangement joins TRBV5-1 to TRBJ2-7, with 9 bases that match TRBD1. Germline values: CDR1 SGHRS, CDR2 YFSETQ. The CDR3 totals 15 residues. J lost 6 bases, V lost 3 bases, and 10 bases had no gene match. As DNA, the CDR3 is TGCGCCAGCAGCTATCTTGGGACAGGGTATGCCGAGCAGTACTTC. Residues: CASSYLGTGYAEQYF. Drawing the rest from reference TRBV5-1 and TRBJ2-7, the complete variable domain is KAGVTQTPRYLIKTRGQQVTLSCSPISGHRSVSWYQQTPGQGLQFLFEYFSETQRNKGNFPGRFSGRQFSNSRSEMNVSTLELGDSALYLCASSYLGTGYAEQYFGPGTRLTVT.

The rearrangement links TRBV4-1 to TRBJ2-7; 14 bases agree with TRBD2. With V trimmed by 1 base and J by 3 bases, 5 bases remained unmatched. CDR1 and CDR2 (germline): MGHRA, YSYEKL. CDR3 length equals 17 residues. CDR3 in DNA: TGCGCCAGCAGCCAAGTCTACGGGACTAGCGGGAGCTACGAGCAGTACTTC. Encoded protein: CASSQVYGTSGSYEQYF.

The genes are TRBV9 and TRBJ2-1; 12 nucleotides align to TRBD2. This CDR3 has 16 residues. Germline V gene data show CDR1 as SGDLS and CDR2 as YYNGEE. The trim removed 3 bases at V and 4 bases at J, leaving 5 bases unmatched. The CDR3 coding sequence is TGTGCCAGCAGCGGGACTAGCGGGATCGTTTACAATGAGCAGTTCTTC. Protein product: CASSGTSGIVYNEQFF. The whole variable domain, remainder taken from reference TRBV9 and TRBJ2-1, is DSGVTQTPKHLITATGQRVTLRCSPRSGDLSVYWYQQSLDQGLQFLIQYYNGEERAKGNILERFSAQQFPDLHSELNLSSLELGDSALYFCASSGTSGIVYNEQFFGPGTRLTVL.

The gene calls are TRBV23-1 and TRBJ2-5, with 9 bases that match TRBD2. TRBV23-1 carries the ORF label, with uncertain function. After removal of 0 bases from V and 5 bases from J, the junction contained 7 bases not matched to a gene. This CDR3 contains 16 residues. The CDR3 reads CASSQSPSGMGETQYF. In DNA, the CDR3 is TGCGCCAGCAGTCAATCTCCTAGCGGGATGGGGGAGACCCAGTACTTC.

The V gene is TRBV27, the J gene TRBJ1-2; 9 bases are a match to TRBD1. Germline V lookup: CDR1 MNHEY, CDR2 SMNVEV (reference sequence). This CDR3 comprises 15 residues. V shed 0 bases, J shed 7 bases, and the junction held 6 bases outside the gene matches. CDR3 bases: TGTGCCAGCAGTTTATCAGGGAACAGGGGGCCTGGCTACACCTTC. Translated, it gives CASSLSGNRGPGYTF.

This CDR3 reads CASSILGQTIYGYTF. Written as DNA, the CDR3 is TGTGCCAGTAGTATTCTGGGACAAACTATCTATGGCTACACCTTC. This chain links TRBV19 with TRBJ1-2, with D tentatively TRBD1 (6 bases). Germline CDR1 and CDR2: LNHDA and SQIVND (reference sequence). The V end lost 3 bases, the J end lost 4 bases, and 15 bases lay between the germline ends. The CDR3 spans 15 residues.

This clone has more than one count but fewer than ten. This rearrangement joins TRBV2 to TRBJ2-1; TRBD2 aligns across 9 bases. The length of the CDR3 is 15 residues. The V gene's germline CDR1 is SNHLY and CDR2 FYNNEI. Trimming removed 3 bases from V and 3 bases from J; junction bases left unmatched: 3. The CDR3 sequence is CASSETSGNYNEQFF. The CDR3 coding sequence is TGTGCCAGCAGTGAGACTAGCGGAAACTACAATGAGCAGTTCTTC.

The V call is TRBV28, the J call TRBJ2-3; 10 positions match TRBD2. Germline V CDR1 and CDR2: MDHEN, SYDVKM. The junction had 10 bases not matched to a gene; V was cut back by 7 bases and J by 6 bases. This CDR3 has 15 residues. For the CDR3, the DNA is TGTGCCAGCAAGGGACTAGCGCGACGTAAGGATACGCAGTATTTT. This translates into CASKGLARRKDTQYF.

V is TRBV10-3 and J is TRBJ1-2; 9 bases map to TRBD1. V was pared by 6 bases and J by 4 bases, with 12 bases of the junction left unmatched. The CDR3 runs 16 residues. Germline assignment: CDR1 ENHRY and CDR2 SYGVKD. The CDR3 DNA is TGTGCCATCAGGGTCGCGGGACAGGGAGACAGCTATGGCTACACCTTC. Encoded protein: CAIRVAGQGDSYGYTF.

V and J are TRBV28 and TRBJ1-2; no firm D call. Trimming took 3 bases from V and 2 from J, leaving 10 bases between them. The CDR3 has 14 amino acids. Per the germline V gene, CDR1 is MDHEN and CDR2 is SYDVKM. Written as DNA, the CDR3 is TGTGCCAGCAGTTTTAGTACAGTAAACTATGGCTACACCTTC. Encoded protein: CASSFSTVNYGYTF.

This clone occurred once. This chain uses TRBV18 with TRBJ2-7; D is unresolved. V lost 2 bases and J 2 bases, leaving 7 bases between the germline ends. The CDR3 is made up of 13 amino acids. Germline assignment: CDR1 KGHSH and CDR2 LQKENI. The CDR3 DNA is TGTGCCAGCTCACCAGTCCACACCTACGAGCAGTACTTC. Translation: CASSPVHTYEQYF.

The rearrangement uses TRBV19 and TRBJ2-7, with TRBD2 matching 7 bases. Germline trimming cut 6 bases from V and 7 bases from J; bases unmatched to any gene: 15. The germline V gene has CDR1 LNHDA and CDR2 SQIVND (reference sequence). The CDR3 runs to 15 residues. The CDR3 reads CASRPRNQAAGEQYF. CDR3 nucleotide sequence: TGTGCCAGTAGGCCGCGAAACCAGGCAGCGGGGGAGCAGTACTTC.